Below are 2 T cell receptor beta chains sequenced from a single sample in a study of cytomegalovirus exposure and HLA in healthy donors. The PCR was carried out with 60 Vbeta primers and 13 Jbeta primers. Data came from immunoSEQ multiplex PCR; TCRdb stores just in-frame clones and leaves some out. The table records 130,000 to 150,000 clones, approximately 80% of them present only once. The material sequenced was PBMCs. The receptors come from a man aged 35-49 years in good health and CMV-seronegative.

The CDR3 nucleotides read TGTGCCAGCAGCACTCGCCCCAGACAGGGCGGAATTAGCAATCAGCCCCAGCATTTT. Amino acid sequence: CASSTRPRQGGISNQPQHF. The chain recombines TRBV7-8 with TRBJ1-5, with TRBD1 matching 7 bases. Germline trimming cut 5 bases from V and 0 bases from J; bases unmatched to any gene: 16. CDR1 and CDR2 from the germline V gene are SGHVS and FQNEAQ. The CDR3 covers 19 residues.

The chain employs TRBV27 and TRBJ2-2; D might be TRBD1 (5 bases). Germline V gives CDR1 MNHEY, CDR2 SMNVEV (reference sequence). This CDR3 spans 13 amino acids. V was clipped by 10 bases and J by 5 bases, with 14 bases between them. CDR3 amino acids: CATNRQGTGELFF. CDR3 coding DNA: TGTGCCACCAACCGCCAGGGTACCGGGGAGCTGTTTTTT.